This record concerns one T cell receptor (beta chain) sequence. Germline CDR1 is LGHNA and CDR2 is YNFKEQ. There are 14 residues in the CDR3. V was clipped by 0 bases and J by 6 bases; unmatched bases: 3. This sample was taken from a study of blood T cell repertoires in COVID-19. Whole-study context: Sample material is recorded as cDNA or gDNA derived from T cells, B-cell-depleted T cells, or PBMCs.

Libraries were prepared by immunoSEQ multiplex PCR; TCRdb keeps only in-frame clonotypes and omits some of them. The sample yields over 25,000 clones, about nine tenths seen once. The chain couples TRBV4-2 to TRBJ1-2; 8 bases agree with TRBD1. This TCR came from a man in his sixties or seventies with active or convalescent COVID-19. Sequenced material: peripheral blood. For the CDR3, the DNA is TGTGCCAGCAGCCAAGATTCAGGGGGCAATGGCTACACCTTC. Its protein is CASSQDSGGNGYTF.